These 30 T cell receptor beta chains originate from one sample sequenced in a study of tumor and adjacent non-tumor tissue in lung cancer. RNA was extracted from bulk tissue without any cell sorting. The library came from three nested PCR rounds adapted from ARM-PCR protocols. One entry per CDR3 protein results from TCRdb running MiXCR on the multiplex PCR reads. The sample carries roughly 140,000 distinct CDR3 sequences, around 66% recorded once. The sequenced material came from lung tumor tissue. These receptors came from a man aged 55 to 70 with small cell lung cancer.

This clonotype was picked up many times. The chain links TRBV20-1 to TRBJ2-5; possibly TRBD1 for D (6 bases). CDR1 is DFQATT, CDR2 SNEGSKA, per germline (reference sequence). Trimming shortened V by 5 bases and J by 5 bases, and 18 bases separated the two germline ends. This CDR3 has 14 amino acids. As DNA, the CDR3 is TGCAGTGCTGCACGTTTGGCAGGGGTGGAGACCCAGTACTTC. As protein: CSAARLAGVETQYF.

This chain links TRBV6-1 with TRBJ2-7; 7 nucleotides line up with TRBD2. This CDR3 comprises 15 residues. The J segment lost 6 bases and the V segment lost 4 bases, leaving 12 bases of the junction unmatched. CDR1 is MNHNS and CDR2 is SASEGT in the germline V gene. The CDR3, as DNA: TGTGCCAGCAGTGCCAACCTATCGGGAGGCGCCGAGCAGTACGTC. Translating gives CASSANLSGGAEQYV.

The rearrangement uses TRBV12-5 and TRBJ1-3; TRBD1 is a possible D gene (6 bases). The CDR3 covers 15 residues. Trimming pared 6 bases from V and 5 bases from J, leaving 17 bases between. Germline CDR1 and CDR2: LGHNT and FRNRAP. Here the CDR3 DNA reads TGTGCTAGTGGCTCTGAACAGGGCTTTAGAAACACCATATATTTT. Its protein product is CASGSEQGFRNTIYF.

The CDR3 bases are TGTGTCAGTAGCTTCGGGTCCTCCTCTGGAAACACCATATATTTT. Its protein is CVSSFGSSSGNTIYF. This chain uses TRBV11-3 with TRBJ1-3; no clear D. Germline CDR1 SGHNT, CDR2 YENEEA. The CDR3 runs 15 residues.

Points on this clonotype: A much larger clone sits a single nucleotide away, making a read error possible. This chain connects TRBV6-1 to TRBJ2-7; TRBD2 aligns across 8 bases. This CDR3 has 14 amino acids. Germline V gives CDR1 MNHNS, CDR2 SASEGT. CDR3 in amino acids: CASSELLAAGEPYF. The CDR3 DNA follows: TGTGCCAGCAGTGAACTACTAGCGGCAGGCGAGCCGTACTTC.

This clonotype was seen ten or more times. The J gene is TRBJ1-5, the V gene TRBV11-2, with D tentatively TRBD1 (5 bases). V dropped 3 bases and J dropped 0 bases, with 6 bases sitting between them. Per germline, CDR1 SGHAT and CDR2 FQNNGV. This CDR3 contains 14 residues. CDR3 DNA sequence: TGTGCCAGCAGCTTGGACACTAGCAATCAGCCCCAGCATTTT. This encodes CASSLDTSNQPQHF.

This clonotype was recorded many times. The CDR3 loop reads CASSYRRGLAGYNEQFF. The CDR3 nucleotides read TGTGCCAGCAGTTATCGTCGGGGGCTAGCGGGCTACAATGAGCAGTTCTTC. This rearrangement joins TRBV6-5 to TRBJ2-1, with 8 bases identical to TRBD2. Germline-derived CDR1 and CDR2 are MNHEY and SVGAGI. The CDR3 length is 17 residues. The V segment lost 3 bases and the J segment 3 bases; nucleotides outside the gene matches: 10.

This clonotype came up once. This chain links TRBV20-1 with TRBJ2-1, with no clear D. The CDR3 is 17 residues long. The V end was cut by 6 bases, the J end by 4 bases, with 25 bases between. CDR1 and CDR2 (germline): DFQATT, SNEGSKA (reference sequence). This chain's CDR3 is CSAPSALFPDGYNEQFF. In DNA, the CDR3 is TGCAGTGCACCTTCCGCGTTGTTCCCCGACGGGTACAATGAGCAGTTCTTC.

The chain combines TRBV20-1 with TRBJ1-5; D gene uncertain. This CDR3 contains 12 residues. CDR1 and CDR2 from the germline V gene are DFQATT and SNEGSKA (reference sequence). The CDR3 DNA reads as TGCAGCGCCCTTGGGGATGGGCAGCCCCAGCATTTT. The encoded protein is CSALGDGQPQHF.

The CDR3 spells CASSLVPDEQFF. In DNA, the CDR3 is TGTGCCAGCAGCTTAGTCCCCGATGAGCAGTTCTTC. This chain links TRBV11-3 with TRBJ2-1; D is ambiguous. In germline, CDR1 is SGHNT, CDR2 YENEEA. The V end lost 1 base, the J end lost 8 bases, and 6 bases lay between the germline ends. The CDR3 loop spans 12 amino acids.

A word on this clonotype: The junction departs from the called germline gene at one end, perhaps through a read error. The chain joins TRBV5-5 to TRBJ2-2, with 13 bases identical to TRBD2. Germline V gene sequence: CDR1 SGHKS, CDR2 YYEKEE (reference sequence). The CDR3 sequence is 18 residues long. The CDR3 sequence: CPSNRTSGRAGSTGELFF. The DNA of the CDR3 is TGTCCCAGCAACAGAACTAGCGGGAGGGCCGGTAGCACCGGGGAGCTGTTTTTT.

About this clonotype itself: A read error may explain this, as a much larger clone is one base away. The chain joins TRBV29-1 to TRBJ1-2, with 8 nucleotides matching TRBD1. Germline lookup yields CDR1 SQVTM and CDR2 ANQGSEA. The CDR3 runs to 11 residues. Written as DNA, the CDR3 is TGCTGCGTTAGGACAGGGACGGGCTACACCTTC. Translated: CCVRTGTGYTF. The full variable domain, completed using reference TRBV29-1 and TRBJ1-2, is SAVISQKPSRDICQRGTSLTIQCQVDSQVTMMFWYRQQPGQSLTLIATANQGSEATYESGFVIDKFPISRPNLTFSTLTVSNMSPEDSSIYLCCVRTGTGYTFGSGTRLTVV.

Notes on this clonotype: Germline and junction disagree at one end, which may indicate a read error. The chain is built from TRBV29-1 and TRBJ1-1, with a possible D match to TRBD1 (5 bases). The length of the CDR3 is 15 residues. Germline CDR1 reads SQVTM; CDR2 reads ANQGSEA. The CDR3 bases are TGCAACGTTGAGTTCCCCGCAGGGATGGGGACTAAAGCTTTCTTT. The encoded protein is CNVEFPAGMGTKAFF.

This chain joins TRBV30 and TRBJ2-4; no definite D call. This CDR3 comprises 14 residues. The V gene's germline CDR1 is GTSNPN and CDR2 SVGIG (reference sequence). In DNA, the CDR3 is TGTACTTGGAGTGTAAAGGTAGCCAAAAACATTCAGTACTTC. Protein sequence: CTWSVKVAKNIQYF. Complete variable domain (other parts from reference TRBV30 and TRBJ2-4): SQTIHQWPATLVQPVGSPLSLECTVEGTSNPNLYWYRQAAGRGLQLLFYSVGIGQISSEVPQNLSASRPQDRQFILSSKKLLLSDSGFYLCTWSVKVAKNIQYFGAGTRLSVL.

Regarding this clonotype: Germline and junction disagree at one end, which may indicate a read error. This chain links TRBV11-3 with TRBJ2-7, with D hard to call. The CDR3 is made up of 11 amino acids. Germline V gives CDR1 SGHNT, CDR2 YENEEA. The CDR3, as DNA: TGTGCCAGCTCGGCTTCTAACGAGCATTACTTC. This translates into CASSASNEHYF.

The rearrangement joins TRBV5-6 to TRBJ2-7; TRBD2 matches 12 bases. Germline assignment: CDR1 SGHDT and CDR2 YYEEEE. CDR3 length: 17 amino acids. After removal of 2 bases from V and 0 bases from J, the junction contained 6 bases not matched to a gene. The CDR3 loop is CASSFSGLAGISYEQYF. In nucleotides, the CDR3 is TGTGCCAGCAGCTTCTCCGGACTAGCGGGGATCTCCTACGAGCAGTACTTC.

About this clonotype: Since the CDR3 does not end with the conserved phenylalanine or tryptophan, this likely comes from a read error. The limits of the CDR3 on the DNA are not certain, so only TCRdb's listed CDR3 is given. V gene TRBV20-1 combines with J gene TRBJ1-1. Germline lookup yields CDR1 DFQATT and CDR2 SNEGSKA (reference sequence). The CDR3 sequence runs 12 residues, both termini included. The CDR3 is CSATRQNTEALI.

V and J are TRBV12-3 or TRBV12-4 and TRBJ1-1; D is unclear. V was shortened by 8 bases and J by 6 bases, with 10 bases between the two germline ends. There are 11 residues in the CDR3. In DNA form, the CDR3 reads TGTGCCAGCGCTGATTTCGCTGAAGCTTTCTTT. Amino acid sequence: CASADFAEAFF.

Worth noting for this clonotype: An end of the junction differs from the germline gene, which may be a read error. The chain uses TRBV29-1 and TRBJ2-1; 7 bases are a match to TRBD2. The CDR3 spans 15 residues. The germline V gene encodes CDR1 SQVTM and CDR2 ANQGSEA. The chain's CDR3 is CSVAPLRGYYNVQFF. CDR3 coding DNA: TGCAGCGTAGCCCCGTTGCGGGGGTACTACAATGTGCAGTTCTTC.

This clonotype was recorded at least ten times. V and J are TRBV4-2 and TRBJ2-1; D tentatively fits TRBD1 or TRBD2 (7 bases each). Trimming removed 0 bases at V and 4 bases at J, with 19 bases between. Germline V gives CDR1 LGHNA, CDR2 YNFKEQ. This CDR3 is 18 amino acids long. The CDR3 nucleotides read TGTGCCAGCAGCCAAGAGGGAGGGGGCGGGAGATCGTACAATGAGCAGTTCTTC. Translation gives CASSQEGGGGRSYNEQFF.

In regard to this clonotype: Its ends do not fully match the called genes, so a read error is possible. The chain is built from TRBV7-8 and TRBJ2-6, with TRBD1 matching 7 bases. CDR1 is SGHVS and CDR2 is FQNEAQ in the germline V gene. This CDR3 spans 17 amino acids. CDR3 coding DNA: TGTGCCGGCGGAAGGCTAGGGGGCAACTCTGGGGCCAACGTCCTGACATTC. Encoded protein: CAGGRLGGNSGANVLTF.

Points on this clonotype: Relative to the germline gene, one junction end is altered; a read error may explain this. This sequence joins TRBV29-1 and TRBJ1-1; perhaps TRBD1 as D (6 bases). There are 13 residues in the CDR3. CDR1 SQVTM and CDR2 ANQGSEA come from the germline V gene. The CDR3 here is CSVVRGAGTEALF. The CDR3 DNA reads TGCAGCGTTGTTCGGGGGGCCGGCACTGAAGCTTTATTT.

A remark on this clonotype: Being one base from a much bigger clone, this may be a read error. The chain carries TRBV20-1 and TRBJ1-2; TRBD1 is a possible D gene (5 bases). In germline, CDR1 is DFQATT, CDR2 SNEGSKA (reference sequence). This CDR3 is built from 13 residues. Trimming took off 0 bases at V and 7 bases at J, with 12 bases between the two ends. CDR3 in DNA: TGCAGTGCTAGAGATGGGGCAGGATGTGGCTACACCTTC. Translated: CSARDGAGCGYTF.

In its sample, this clonotype is medium-sized. CDR3 nucleotides: TGTGCCAGCAGCTTCAGTGGGAGATCTAAGACCCAGTACTTC. This sequence encodes CASSFSGRSKTQYF. The chain employs TRBV11-2 and TRBJ2-5; D perhaps matches TRBD2 (5 bases). The CDR3 is 14 residues long. Trimming took off 3 bases at V and 6 bases at J, with 14 bases between the two ends. Germline CDR1 SGHAT, CDR2 FQNNGV.

This clonotype showed up just a few times. A much larger clone differs from this one at a single base, so this may be a read error. This sequence joins TRBV4-1 and TRBJ2-1; 7 bases fit TRBD1. Germline-derived CDR1 and CDR2 are MGHRA and YSYEKL. The length of the CDR3 is 13 residues. CDR3 sequence (DNA): TGCACCAGCAGACGACAGGGAAGAAATGAGCAGTTCTTC. Translating it yields CTSRRQGRNEQFF.

The rearrangement joins TRBV11-2 to TRBJ2-1; perhaps TRBD2 as D (6 bases). The CDR3 has 13 amino acids. Germline V gene sequence: CDR1 SGHAT, CDR2 FQNNGV. Deletions cut 5 bases from V and 12 bases from J, with 17 bases between. The CDR3 nucleotides read TGTGCCAGCAGCCATGTAACGGGAGAAGGGCAGTTCTTC. This translates into CASSHVTGEGQFF.

As to this clonotype: A much larger clonotype is one base distant, so this may be a read error. V is TRBV7-9 and J is TRBJ2-3, with unresolved D. The germline gives CDR1 SEHNR, CDR2 FQNEAQ (reference sequence). The V end lost 1 base, the J end lost 2 bases, and 7 bases lay between the germline ends. The CDR3 runs 14 residues. The CDR3: CASSLGQHTDTQYF. The CDR3 DNA sequence: TGTGCCAGCAGCTTAGGCCAACACACAGATACGCAGTATTTT.

This clonotype was recorded many times. The chain has TRBV10-3 and TRBJ2-7, with 8 bases fitting TRBD2. Germline values: CDR1 ENHRY, CDR2 SYGVKD. Trimming removed 4 bases from V and 4 bases from J; junction bases left unmatched: 3. CDR3 length: 13 residues. This chain's CDR3 is CAISAGGGYEQYV. The CDR3 DNA follows: TGTGCCATCAGTGCCGGGGGGGGGTACGAGCAGTACGTC.

The genes are TRBV12-3 or TRBV12-4 and TRBJ1-2; D uncertain. Trimming removed 6 bases at V and 2 bases at J, with 10 bases between. CDR3 length equals 13 residues. The CDR3: CASSPQVNYGYTF. In DNA form, the CDR3 reads TGTGCCAGCAGCCCCCAGGTGAACTATGGCTACACCTTC.

Concerning this clonotype itself: An end of the junction does not agree with germline; a read error may underlie this. The chain carries TRBV5-1 and TRBJ1-2; no reliable D call. This CDR3 is 13 amino acids long. Germline V lookup: CDR1 SGHRS, CDR2 YFSETQ. The CDR3 DNA reads TGCGCCAGCAGCCAGGCTACATACTATGACTACACCTTC. Its translation is CASSQATYYDYTF.